This record looks at one T cell receptor beta chain sequence and its context. Its antigen is not known. This entry belongs to a study of radiation and T cells in renal cell carcinoma. Study findings and constraints: Without pretreatment biopsies, baseline tumor clonotype presence was undetermined.

Some clones are missing from TCRdb's copy, which holds only in-frame ones; the method was immunoSEQ multiplex PCR. Of 150,000 to 200,000 clones in the sample, 88% were seen once. Germline V gives CDR1 SGHTA, CDR2 FQGTGA. The length of the CDR3 is 16 residues. The ends were cut back, 4 bases at V and 0 bases at J, with 13 bases in the middle. The sample's time point: blood 4 weeks post-SBRT, at nephrectomy. The treatment is: 15 Gy SBRT to primary tumor, nephrectomy 4 weeks later. Nephrectomy followed 15 Gy stereotactic body radiation by 4 weeks. Blood was sampled at baseline, 2 weeks and 4 weeks after SBRT. The tumor was a clear cell renal cell carcinoma.

The chain is built from TRBV7-3 and TRBJ2-1; D may be TRBD1 or TRBD2 (6 bases each). Sample: blood, taken from a patient whose treatment included radiotherapy and nephrectomy. This sequence originates from a woman between 50 and 59 years old with renal cell carcinoma. The CDR3: CASSSLGGPSYNEQFF. Written as DNA, the CDR3 is TGTGCCAGCAGCTCCCTAGGGGGGCCCTCCTACAATGAGCAGTTCTTC. Together with reference TRBV7-3 and TRBJ2-1, the CDR3 gives the full variable domain: GAGVSQTPSNKVTEKGKYVELRCDPISGHTALYWYRQSLGQGPEFLIYFQGTGAADDSGLPNDRFFAVRPEGSVSTLKIQRTERGDSAVYLCASSSLGGPSYNEQFFGPGTRLTVL.